This T cell receptor beta chain is from a study of cytomegalovirus exposure and HLA in healthy donors. Overall study findings and caveats: Several top significant clusters appeared, in a later analysis, to be linked to common viral pathogens.

This CDR3 spans 14 amino acids. Germline V gene lookup returns CDR1 SGHRS and CDR2 YFSETQ. Trimming removed 0 bases from V and 4 bases from J; junction bases left unmatched: 2. Notes on this clone: Its matching antigen is unknown.

The PCR used 60 Vbeta and 13 Jbeta primers. Measured with immunoSEQ multiplex PCR; TCRdb has only the in-frame clones, and not every one. In the table there are some 110,000 clones, 77% of which are singletons. The specimen sequenced was PBMCs. This sequence was found in a woman in her thirties or forties in good health and CMV-seropositive. The J gene is TRBJ1-2, the V gene TRBV5-1, with 8 bases lining up with TRBD1. CDR3 protein: CASSLAGQAYGYTF. CDR3 DNA: TGCGCCAGCAGCTTGGCGGGACAGGCCTATGGCTACACCTTC.